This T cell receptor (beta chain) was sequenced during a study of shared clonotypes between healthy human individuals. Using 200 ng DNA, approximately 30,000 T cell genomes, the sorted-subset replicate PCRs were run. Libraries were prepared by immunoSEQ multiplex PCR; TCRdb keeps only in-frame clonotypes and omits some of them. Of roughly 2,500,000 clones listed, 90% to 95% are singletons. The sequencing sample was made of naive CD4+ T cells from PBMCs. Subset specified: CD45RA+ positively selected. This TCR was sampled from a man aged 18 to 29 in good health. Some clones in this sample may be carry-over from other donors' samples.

The CDR3, as DNA: TGTGCCAGCACCCAATACGGGACTAGCGTCTACAATGAGCAGTTCTTC. Its translation is CASTQYGTSVYNEQFF. The chain combines TRBV28 with TRBJ2-1; 10 nucleotides align to TRBD2. Germline CDR1 is MDHEN and CDR2 is SYDVKM. The CDR3 consists of 16 residues. Trimming removed 7 bases from V and 3 bases from J; junction bases left unmatched: 9.